This TCR beta chain is drawn from a study of cytomegalovirus exposure and HLA in healthy donors. Study results and caveats: Productive rates of about 87% or about 30% were seen for most TCR beta V segments in an earlier analysis. Sequence variants that were highly shared formed a cluster that was likely a sequencing artifact. In vitro work confirmed that a few CMV-associated chains recognize CMV antigens. Rarity held for most TCR sequences, but there were some public TCRs that occurred in many donors.

CDR1 SGHNT and CDR2 YYREEE come from the germline V gene (reference sequence). Trimming removed 5 bases from V and 5 bases from J; junction bases left unmatched: 5. The CDR3 spans 14 residues. Use of 60 Vbeta and 13 Jbeta primers characterized the PCR. The protocol was immunoSEQ multiplex PCR, while the TCRdb copy is restricted to in-frame clones and leaves out a portion. The data hold some 180,000 clones, with about 80% observed a single time. Concerning this clone itself: What it binds is unknown.

The sequenced sample consisted of PBMCs. The rearrangement uses TRBV5-4 and TRBJ2-7, with 12 bases identical to TRBD1. The clonotype was recovered from a man aged 18 to 35 in good health and CMV-seronegative. CDR3 nucleotides: TGTGCCAGCAGTTGGGGACAGGGGGCGGACGAGCAGTACTTC. This gives the protein CASSWGQGADEQYF.